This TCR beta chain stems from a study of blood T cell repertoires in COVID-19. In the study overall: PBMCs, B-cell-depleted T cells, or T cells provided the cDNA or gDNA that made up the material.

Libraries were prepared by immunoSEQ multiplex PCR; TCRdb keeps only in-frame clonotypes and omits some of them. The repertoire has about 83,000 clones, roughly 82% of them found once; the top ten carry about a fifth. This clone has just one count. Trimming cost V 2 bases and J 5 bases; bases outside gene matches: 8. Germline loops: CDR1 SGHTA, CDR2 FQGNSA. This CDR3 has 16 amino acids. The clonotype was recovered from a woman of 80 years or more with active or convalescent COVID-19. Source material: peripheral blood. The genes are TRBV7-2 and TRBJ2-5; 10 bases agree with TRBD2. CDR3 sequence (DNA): TGTGCCAGCAGCTTACTTTTAGCGGGGGGCGGGGAGACCCAGTACTTC. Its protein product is CASSLLLAGGGETQYF.